This T cell receptor beta chain was captured in a study of PD-1 blockade in classical Hodgkin lymphoma. Study context: A 3 mg/kg intravenous dose of nivolumab was received by patients every 2 weeks. Findings and limits, study-wide: Patients starting nivolumab less than 1 year after ASCT had lower diversity and were excluded from later analyses. Newly diagnosed and completely responding patients shared comparable baseline diversity. With CD4+ cells, TCR diversity rose significantly by C4D1, but not with CD8+ cells.

As concerns this clone: Its antigen is unknown.

Relapses following autologous stem cell transplantation were seen in all patients, with brentuximab vedotin exposure varying. Produced via immunoSEQ multiplex PCR; TCRdb's table is partial and in-frame only. The sample lists 35,000 or so clones; 69% were seen once. Sequenced material: peripheral blood mononuclear cells (PBMCs), taken before the second cycle of nivolumab. This receptor was identified in a human donor with classical Hodgkin lymphoma.

This CDR3 is CASSDYEQYF. The DNA for the CDR3 is TGTGCCAGCAGTGACTACGAGCAGTACTTC. This chain uses TRBV6-5 with TRBJ2-7; D gene ambiguous. Germline V lookup: CDR1 MNHEY, CDR2 SVGAGI. Between the trimmed V and J ends, which lost 5 bases and 3 bases, there was a span of 2 bases. The CDR3 is made up of 10 amino acids.